This entry lists 19 T cell receptor beta chains sequenced from one sample in a study of response to subunit inactivated influenza vaccine. TCRdb redid the calling of the RT-PCR reads with MiXCR, one entry per CDR3 protein. Of 600,000 to 850,000 distinct CDR3 sequences listed, roughly 15% are singletons. Material: PBMCs from blood, obtained 14 days before vaccination. The receptors were sampled from a man in his fifties or sixties who received an inactivated influenza vaccine.

This clonotype was detected ten times or more. The chain uses TRBV7-2 and TRBJ1-5; TRBD1 agrees at 8 bases. Looked up from germline, CDR1 is SGHTA and CDR2 is FQGNSA. The CDR3 sequence is 14 residues long. V lost 5 bases to trimming and J lost 5 bases; unmatched junction nucleotides: 5. The CDR3 DNA follows: TGTGCCAGCAGCGCCTACAGGGGGGATCAGCCCCAGCATTTT. Residues: CASSAYRGDQPQHF.

This clonotype turned up a few times. J is TRBJ2-7 and V is TRBV4-1, with no clear D. CDR3 length equals 16 residues. Trimming took 1 base from V and 1 from J, leaving 14 bases between them. The germline V gene has CDR1 MGHRA and CDR2 YSYEKL. CDR3 region: CASSQGAAGPSYEQYF. The CDR3 DNA reads as TGCGCCAGCAGCCAAGGGGCGGCAGGCCCATCCTACGAGCAGTACTTC.

This clonotype showed up just a few times. V and J are TRBV18 and TRBJ2-5; 7 bases align to TRBD2. Germline CDR1 reads KGHSH; CDR2 reads LQKENI. V shed 3 bases, J shed 1 base, and the junction held 2 bases outside the gene matches. The CDR3 totals 14 residues. Here the CDR3 reads CASSPRTSQETQYF. For the CDR3, the DNA is TGTGCCAGCTCACCCCGGACTAGCCAAGAGACCCAGTACTTC.

In the case of this clonotype: A read error is possible here, since a much larger clone lies one base away. CDR3 sequence reads: CASSYSWGDETQYF. DNA of the CDR3: TGTGCCAGCAGTTACTCTTGGGGAGATGAGACCCAGTACTTC. The rearrangement joins TRBV6-7 to TRBJ2-5; perhaps TRBD2 as D (5 bases). TRBV6-7 is designated an ORF whose function remains uncertain. V was clipped by 0 bases and J by 5 bases, with 10 bases between them. The CDR3 spans 14 residues.

This clonotype appeared a few times. The chain links TRBV7-8 to TRBJ1-6; no definite D call. V shed 2 bases and J shed 10 bases, with 6 bases lying between them. There are 12 residues in the CDR3. CDR1 is SGHVS and CDR2 is FQNEAQ in the germline V gene. The CDR3 is CASSLPASPLHF. For the CDR3, the DNA is TGTGCCAGCAGCTTACCCGCGTCACCCCTCCACTTT.

The table lists this clonotype with a few counts. The genes are TRBV10-2 and TRBJ1-5; a possible D gene is TRBD1 (5 bases). CDR1 and CDR2 from the germline V gene are WSHSY and SAAADI. The CDR3 covers 14 residues. The V end lost 6 bases, the J end lost 6 bases, and 15 bases lay between the germline ends. CDR3 amino acids: CASRGTDGIQPQHF. The CDR3 DNA reads TGCGCCAGCAGGGGGACGGACGGGATTCAGCCCCAGCATTTT.

This clonotype has ten or more counts. V and J are TRBV29-1 and TRBJ2-7; D is uncertain. V gave up 6 bases and J gave up 4 bases, with 22 bases separating them. In germline, CDR1 is SQVTM, CDR2 ANQGSEA. The CDR3 spans 15 residues. This chain's CDR3 is CSVWAWAGEIYEQYF. The CDR3 DNA reads TGCAGCGTCTGGGCCTGGGCAGGTGAAATTTACGAGCAGTACTTC.

The V call is TRBV29-1, the J call TRBJ2-1, with D hard to call. The germline CDR1 and CDR2 sequences are SQVTM and ANQGSEA. Deletions cut 8 bases from V and 6 bases from J, with 17 bases between. This CDR3 comprises 13 residues. CDR3 loop: CSLVGVLGNEQFF. CDR3 sequence (DNA): TGCAGCCTTGTTGGGGTACTGGGCAATGAGCAGTTCTTC.

The chain carries TRBV3-1 and TRBJ2-1; TRBD2 aligns across 8 bases. V shed 1 base and J 3 bases; nucleotides not matched to a gene: 8. This CDR3 is 17 amino acids long. CDR1 is LGHDT and CDR2 is YNNKEL in the germline V gene (reference sequence). This CDR3 is CASSQGEAGVFYNEQFF. CDR3 DNA sequence: TGTGCCAGCAGCCAAGGAGAAGCGGGGGTTTTCTACAATGAGCAGTTCTTC.

This clonotype has a count of ten or more. The CDR3 here is CASSPGYEQYF. As DNA, the CDR3 is TGTGCCAGCAGCCCAGGGTACGAGCAGTACTTC. This rearrangement joins TRBV12-3 or TRBV12-4 to TRBJ2-7; TRBD1 might be the D (5 bases). Trimming pared 6 bases from V and 4 bases from J, leaving 7 bases between. The CDR3 length is 11 residues.

This clonotype showed up just a few times. This sequence joins TRBV12-3 or TRBV12-4 and TRBJ2-1; D might be TRBD1 (5 bases). The V gene lost 11 bases and the J gene lost 8 bases, with 16 bases spanning the gap. This CDR3 has 12 amino acids. In DNA, the CDR3 is TGTGCCTCAGGGTACCGAGGATATGAGCAGTTCTTC. Protein: CASGYRGYEQFF.

This clonotype was observed a few times. The CDR3 loop is CASSSHLAGGFTDTQYF. CDR3 in DNA: TGTGCCAGCAGTTCCCACCTAGCGGGGGGGTTCACAGATACGCAGTATTTT. The chain is built from TRBV6-5 and TRBJ2-3, with 12 positions matching TRBD2. CDR1 and CDR2 (germline): MNHEY, SVGAGI. The CDR3 contains 17 residues. Trimming cost V 4 bases and J 2 bases; bases outside gene matches: 7.

The rearrangement uses TRBV6-5 and TRBJ2-5, with D perhaps assigned TRBD1 or TRBD2 (5 bases each). Germline assignment: CDR1 MNHEY and CDR2 SVGAGI. This CDR3 is built from 15 residues. The germline V and J ends were trimmed by 1 base and 1 base, with 10 bases remaining between them. CDR3 amino acids: CASSYFLGGQETQYF. DNA for the CDR3: TGTGCCAGCAGTTACTTCCTTGGGGGCCAAGAGACCCAGTACTTC.

This clonotype turned up a few times. The chain links TRBV6-2 or TRBV6-3 to TRBJ1-2; D not resolved. Per the germline V gene, CDR1 is MNHEY and CDR2 is SVGEGT. This CDR3 is 11 amino acids long. V was pared by 6 bases and J by 8 bases, with 10 bases between. The CDR3 DNA follows: TGTGCCAGCAGCCAGAGTGCCGGCTACACCTTC. Translation gives CASSQSAGYTF.

Many counts were recorded for this clonotype. The chain links TRBV11-1 to TRBJ2-3; 9 positions match TRBD1. Per germline, CDR1 SGHAT and CDR2 FQDESV (reference sequence). J was trimmed by 0 bases and V by 2 bases; bases with no gene match: 12. The CDR3 runs 19 residues. The CDR3 DNA is TGTGCCAGCAGCTTACCCTCGGGACAGGGTTTAGCTAGCACAGATACGCAGTATTTT. It translates to CASSLPSGQGLASTDTQYF. Filled out from reference TRBV11-1 and TRBJ2-3, the complete variable domain reads EAEVAQSPRYKITEKSQAVAFWCDPISGHATLYWYRQILGQGPELLVQFQDESVVDDSQLPKDRFSAERLKGVDSTLKIQPAELGDSAMYLCASSLPSGQGLASTDTQYFGPGTRLTVL.

This clonotype came up a few times. This rearrangement joins TRBV6-2 or TRBV6-3 to TRBJ1-5; D gene unclear. With 7 bases removed from V and 5 bases from J, the gap between germline ends came to 18 bases. The CDR3 has 15 residues. Looked up from germline, CDR1 is MNHEY and CDR2 is SVGEGT. The chain's CDR3 is CASNLTPESDQPQHF. The CDR3 nucleotides are TGTGCCAGCAACCTAACACCCGAATCCGATCAGCCCCAGCATTTT.

This clonotype was counted a single time. The J gene is TRBJ2-2, the V gene TRBV20-1, with 8 bases fitting TRBD2. The germline gives CDR1 DFQATT, CDR2 SNEGSKA (reference sequence). V shed 1 base and J 3 bases; nucleotides not matched to a gene: 7. The CDR3 has 16 residues. DNA for the CDR3: TGCAGTGCTAGAGCTCCCCAGCGGGAGTACACCGGGGAGCTGTTTTTT. Translating it yields CSARAPQREYTGELFF.

In this sample, this clonotype turned up a few times. The chain couples TRBV10-3 to TRBJ1-1, with 7 nucleotides matching TRBD1. The CDR3 extends over 14 amino acids. The germline V gene has CDR1 ENHRY and CDR2 SYGVKD. The V segment lost 6 bases and the J segment 4 bases; nucleotides outside the gene matches: 8. This CDR3 is CAIRRQGQSTEAFF. CDR3 coding DNA: TGTGCCATCAGACGACAGGGTCAATCCACTGAAGCTTTCTTT.

This clonotype was counted between two and nine times. The chain joins TRBV2 to TRBJ1-1; no reliable D call. Germline CDR1 is SNHLY and CDR2 is FYNNEI. Trimming left V 3 bases short and J 0 bases short, with 5 bases between. This CDR3 has 13 amino acids. Written as DNA, the CDR3 is TGTGCCAGCAGTGAGGAGTTGAACACTGAAGCTTTCTTT. Protein: CASSEELNTEAFF.